One TCR beta chain is described in this entry. Its antigen remains unidentified. No much larger clone is present one base from it, and per-base qualities are unavailable. The treatment or condition label, as the study defines it: live attenuated yellow fever vaccine strain. A standard Ficoll-Paque protocol was used to isolate PBMCs from peripheral blood. Dynabeads CD4 and CD8 positive selection kits were used to isolate CD4 and CD8 T-cell fractions. TriZol was used to extract RNA from bulk PBMCs, CD4 and CD8 fractions, and dextramer-positive and dextramer-negative fractions. V has 4 bases trimmed and J has 5 bases trimmed; junction bases matching no gene number 9. The germline V gene sets CDR1 to SGDLS and CDR2 to YYNGEE. The CDR3 measures 15 amino acids from cysteine to phenylalanine. The kept DNA is CDR3 alone, 45 bases in frame from the first base. This specimen comes from a study of T cells after yellow fever vaccination (dated by TCRdb to the late 2010s). Looking at the study overall: The SMART-Seq v4 Ultra Low Input RNA kit was used to prepare libraries from fractions with low cell numbers. Bulk TCR alpha and beta repertoires were sequenced longitudinally to track T-cell clones before and after primary and booster YFV17D yellow fever vaccination. Two healthy male donors made up the cohort, one aged 18 to 29 years and the other aged 30 to 40 years. Bulk PBMC replicates and cell subsets were isolated from blood drawn at multiple timepoints before and after both primary and secondary immunization. Broad study findings and their caveats: Only two donors were included in the study, so the extent to which the findings can be generalized is limited. Most clones expanded after primary vaccination (96% of CD4 and roughly 91% of CD8) were re-detected after the booster, suggesting that broad memory maintenance occurred. Computational filtering was needed because FACS-sorted repertoires could contain abundant contaminating clonotypes from the bulk population. A small fraction of clonotypes showed up in both the CD4 and CD8 compartments, probably as a result of convergent recombination. The secondary T-cell response was weaker than the primary response but faster, peaking on day 5 instead of day 15.

TCRdb shows the sequencer as Illumina NovaSeq 6000. TCR cDNA was synthesized by 5'RACE template switching, which introduced a universal primer site and unique molecular identifiers. Priming for cDNA synthesis came from both the TCR alpha and TCR beta constant segments. Library amplification involved two PCR steps, and the second step added sample barcodes and sequencing adapters. Sequencing of libraries was performed on Illumina HiSeq 2500 (2x100 bp) or NovaSeq (2x150 bp). In the source study's methods: Reads were demultiplexed and collapsed into UMI consensus sequences with MIGEC, and V(D)J alignment was performed with MiXCR. Clonotypes responding to the vaccine were identified with edgeR on replicate PBMC samples, with the criteria of FDR below 0.01 and a log2 fold change above 5 up to day 15. Each bulk clonotype was labeled CD4 or CD8 based on which sequenced repertoire, CD4 or CD8, contained the clonotype at higher abundance. The public sequencing data were trimmed at Q25 with fastp and processed into clonotypes with MiXCR by TCRdb, which kept only in-frame beta chains. Rows matching on CDR3 protein sequence are summarized as one entry with the most common DNA and genes. These V and J calls originate from TCRdb's pipeline instead of the authors' own analysis. The sample table holds 250,000 to 300,000 distinct CDR3 sequences, of which 8.7% were seen once. Around 3.1% of the sample lies in the top ten.

This receptor was taken from a man aged 18-30 years who received the YFV17D yellow fever vaccine. Here the sequenced sample was CD4+ T cells sorted from PBMCs, taken 5 days after the yellow fever booster vaccination. The rearranged chain carries TRBV9 and TRBJ1-1; 9 junctional bases match TRBD1. The CDR3 corresponds to CASSIEGQGKTEAFF. The bases are TGTGCCAGCAGCATAGAAGGACAGGGGAAGACTGAAGCTTTCTTT.